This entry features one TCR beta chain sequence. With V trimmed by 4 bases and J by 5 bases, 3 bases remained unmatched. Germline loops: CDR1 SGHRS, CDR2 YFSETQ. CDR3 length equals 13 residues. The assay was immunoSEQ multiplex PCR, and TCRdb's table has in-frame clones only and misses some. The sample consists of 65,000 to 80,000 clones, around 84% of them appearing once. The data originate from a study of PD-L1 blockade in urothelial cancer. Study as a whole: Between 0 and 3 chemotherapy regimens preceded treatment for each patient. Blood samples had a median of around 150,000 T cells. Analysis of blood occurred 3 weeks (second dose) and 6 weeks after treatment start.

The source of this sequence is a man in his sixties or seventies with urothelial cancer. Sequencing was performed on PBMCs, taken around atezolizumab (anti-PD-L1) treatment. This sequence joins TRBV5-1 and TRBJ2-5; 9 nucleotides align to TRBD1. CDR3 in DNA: TGCGCCAGCAGCCCGGGGACAGGGGAGACCCAGTACTTC. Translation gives CASSPGTGETQYF. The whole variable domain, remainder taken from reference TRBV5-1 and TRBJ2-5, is KAGVTQTPRYLIKTRGQQVTLSCSPISGHRSVSWYQQTPGQGLQFLFEYFSETQRNKGNFPGRFSGRQFSNSRSEMNVSTLELGDSALYLCASSPGTGETQYFGPGTRLLVL.